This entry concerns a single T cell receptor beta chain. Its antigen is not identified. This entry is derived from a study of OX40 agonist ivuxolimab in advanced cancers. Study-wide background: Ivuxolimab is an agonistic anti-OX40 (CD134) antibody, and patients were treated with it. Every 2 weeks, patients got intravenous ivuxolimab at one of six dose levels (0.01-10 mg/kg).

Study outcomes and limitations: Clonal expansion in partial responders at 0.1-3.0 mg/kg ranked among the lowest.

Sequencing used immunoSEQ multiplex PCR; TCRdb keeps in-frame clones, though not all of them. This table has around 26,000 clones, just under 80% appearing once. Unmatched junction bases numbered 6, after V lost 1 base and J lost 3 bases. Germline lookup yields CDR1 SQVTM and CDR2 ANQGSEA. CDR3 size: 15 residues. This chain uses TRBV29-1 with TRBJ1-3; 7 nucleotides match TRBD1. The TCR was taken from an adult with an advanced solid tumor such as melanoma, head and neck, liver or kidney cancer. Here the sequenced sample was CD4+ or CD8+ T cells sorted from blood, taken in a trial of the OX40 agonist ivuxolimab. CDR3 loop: CSVEVYRGGGNTIYF. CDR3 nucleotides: TGCAGCGTTGAAGTTTACAGGGGAGGTGGAAACACCATATATTTT.